This entry concerns a single TCR beta chain. Its target is unknown. TCRdb re-analyzed the PCR reads through MiXCR. The profile shows some 37,000 clones, over 40% of them singletons. The entry originates in a study of metastatic and nonmetastatic thyroid tumors. Study as a whole: Comparison of repertoires was carried out across blood and tumor or nodule tissue from malignant and benign thyroid patients.

The study, taken as a whole, reports: When malignant thyroid tumors were compared with benign nodules, TCR beta diversity was reportedly significantly higher in the malignant tumors. This held in both blood and tumor samples.

Not a single patient had been given any form of treatment at any point before undergoing thyroid surgery. The source is a male donor with papillary thyroid cancer or a benign thyroid nodule (not recorded which). Some clones in this sample may be carry-over from other donors' samples. Sequencing was done on a sample of tumor tissue.

The CDR3 loop reads CASSQENPPPLDEKLFF. Written as DNA, the CDR3 is TGCGCCAGCAGCCAAGAAAACCCGCCTCCGTTGGATGAAAAACTGTTTTTT. The V and J genes are TRBV4-1 and TRBJ1-4; D uncertain. The CDR3 sequence is 17 residues long. The germline V gene encodes CDR1 MGHRA and CDR2 YSYEKL. Trimming removed 0 bases at V and 6 bases at J, with 17 bases between.